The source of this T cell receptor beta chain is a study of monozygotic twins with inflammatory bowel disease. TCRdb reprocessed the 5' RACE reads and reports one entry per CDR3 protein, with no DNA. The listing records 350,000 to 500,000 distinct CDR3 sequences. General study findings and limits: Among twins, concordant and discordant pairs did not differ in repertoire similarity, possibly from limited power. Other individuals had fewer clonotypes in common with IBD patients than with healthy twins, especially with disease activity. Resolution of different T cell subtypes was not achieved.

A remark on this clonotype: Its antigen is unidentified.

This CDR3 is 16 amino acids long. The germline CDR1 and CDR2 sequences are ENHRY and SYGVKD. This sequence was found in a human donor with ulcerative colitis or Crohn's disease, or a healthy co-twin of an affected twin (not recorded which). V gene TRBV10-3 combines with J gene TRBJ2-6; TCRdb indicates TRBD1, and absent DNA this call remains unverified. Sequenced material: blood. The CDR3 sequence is CAISGGDYSGANVLTF.